These T cell receptor beta chains were read from a single sample in a study of shared clonotypes between healthy human individuals. Method: immunoSEQ multiplex PCR; TCRdb's copy keeps in-frame clones and lacks some. The sample gives 2 million to 2.5 million clones, around 90% of which show up once; 0.37% is in the top ten. The specimen sequenced was naive CD4+ T cells from PBMCs. The receptors shown here come from a man between 18 and 29 years old in good health. Some clones in this sample may be carry-over from other donors' samples. Each CDR3 is given with its conserved first and last residue. The D gene is left open where the match is weak. The size entry is marked missing in some rows and otherwise reads once, few, many or a size class.

TGTGCCAGCAGTTGGGACAGGGGTAGTACTGAAGCTTTCTTT CASSWDRGSTEAFF TRBD1 TRBJ1-1 TRBV27 NA 14
TGTGCCAGCAGCCCGGGACAGTCGAACACTGAAGCTTTCTTT CASSPGQSNTEAFF TRBD1 TRBJ1-1 TRBV28 NA 14
TGTGCCAGCAGCTCCAACCTTCGGAGGGGGACCCCCTACGAGCAGTACTTC CASSSNLRRGTPYEQYF NA TRBJ2-7 TRBV7-7 NA 17
TGTGCCAGCAGTCGAGGACTAGCGGCCTACGAGCAGTACTTC CASSRGLAAYEQYF TRBD2 TRBJ2-7 TRBV6-5 NA 14
TGTGCCAGCAGCTTGGCGGGGACTAGCGGGAGAGAGACCCAGTACTTC CASSLAGTSGRETQYF TRBD2 TRBJ2-5 TRBV5-4 once 16
TGTGCCAGCAGCGTAAGGCCCATTCGGGATGAGCAGTTCTTC CASSVRPIRDEQFF NA TRBJ2-1 TRBV9 NA 14
TGCGCCAGCAGCTTGGTATACAGGGGGTTGGGCACTGAAGCTTTCTTT CASSLVYRGLGTEAFF TRBD1 TRBJ1-1 TRBV5-1 NA 16
TGTGCCACGGGACAGGTTGGTAATGAAGCTTTCTTT CATGQVGNEAFF TRBD1 TRBJ1-1 TRBV10-3 NA 12
TGCGCCAGCAGCTTGTTCGGACTAGCGGGAACCTTCTCCTACGAGCAGTACTTC CASSLFGLAGTFSYEQYF TRBD2 TRBJ2-7 TRBV5-1 NA 18
TGTGCCAGCAGGATCCTCAATCGACAGGGTGCAGATACGCAGTATTTT CASRILNRQGADTQYF TRBD1 TRBJ2-3 TRBV7-9 NA 16
TGTGCCAGCTCAACTAGCGGGTACAATGAGCAGTTCTTC CASSTSGYNEQFF TRBD2 TRBJ2-1 TRBV18 NA 13
TGCAGCGTAGCTCCGGGGGCTAGCGGGAGGGGTGAGCAGTTCTTC CSVAPGASGRGEQFF TRBD2 TRBJ2-1 TRBV29-1 NA 15
TGTGCCAGCAGCTTAGCCGGGACAGGGAACACTGAAGCTTTCTTT CASSLAGTGNTEAFF TRBD1 TRBJ1-1 TRBV11-2 NA 15
TGTGCCAGCAGCTTAGTACGTGTGGGACCCTACGAGCAGTACTTC CASSLVRVGPYEQYF NA TRBJ2-7 TRBV7-8 NA 15
TGTGCCAGCAGCTTAGGACAGGGGGCTTTTGTCACAGATACGCAGTATTTT CASSLGQGAFVTDTQYF TRBD1 TRBJ2-3 TRBV5-8 NA 17
TGTGCCAGCGCCACGGACAACCGCTATGGCTACACCTTC CASATDNRYGYTF NA TRBJ1-2 TRBV2 NA 13
TGTGCCAGCAGCATTCCGGGACATCGGCTAGCCAAAAACATTCAGTACTTC CASSIPGHRLAKNIQYF NA TRBJ2-4 TRBV12-1 NA 17
TGCGCCAGCAGCGTTGGGACAGGTAACACTGAAGCTTTCTTT CASSVGTGNTEAFF TRBD1 TRBJ1-1 TRBV5-1 NA 14
TGTGCCAGCAGCTTAACAGGGATTATGAACACTGAAGCTTTCTTT CASSLTGIMNTEAFF NA TRBJ1-1 TRBV7-2 NA 15
TGTGCCAGCAGCACGGTGGGACGTTTCGAGCAGTACTTC CASSTVGRFEQYF NA TRBJ2-7 TRBV7-9 NA 13
TGTGCCAGCAGTTTAAATTCAGGGGGAGCTTTCTTT CASSLNSGGAFF TRBD1 TRBJ1-1 TRBV28 NA 12
TGTGCCAGCTCACCCATGAGTGGGGGAGGAAACGAGCAGTACTTC CASSPMSGGGNEQYF NA TRBJ2-7 TRBV18 NA 15
TGTGCCAGCAGTTACCTCCCGGGCCGTACTGAAGCTTTCTTT CASSYLPGRTEAFF NA TRBJ1-1 TRBV6-5 NA 14
TGTGCCAGCGAATCCCGGGACAAAGCCAAAAACATTCAGTACTTC CASESRDKAKNIQYF NA TRBJ2-4 TRBV6-5 NA 15
TGCGCCAGCAGCTTGGGCTTAGCTGGAGGGAACGAGCAGTACTTC CASSLGLAGGNEQYF NA TRBJ2-7 TRBV5-1 NA 15
TGTGCCAGCTCACCAGCGGCGTCCCAGCATTTT CASSPAASQHF NA TRBJ1-5 TRBV18 few 11
TGTGCCAGCAGCCCCTTTCGTGGGGAGCTGTTTTTT CASSPFRGELFF NA TRBJ2-2 TRBV9 NA 12
TGTGCCAGCAGCACCGCGGGACTTTCTGGCTACACCTTC CASSTAGLSGYTF NA TRBJ1-2 TRBV9 NA 13
TGCGCCAGCAGCGCGACAGTACTAGCGGGAGGGTACGAGCAGTACTTC CASSATVLAGGYEQYF TRBD2 TRBJ2-7 TRBV5-1 NA 16
TGTGCCAGCAGCTTTCGGGGGGAGCAAGAGACCCAGTACTTC CASSFRGEQETQYF TRBD2 TRBJ2-5 TRBV7-2 once 14
TGTGCCAGAAGCTTTTCGGGTAATCAGCCCCAGCATTTT CARSFSGNQPQHF NA TRBJ1-5 TRBV5-3 NA 13
TGTGCCAGCAGTTCAAATCCAGGGGGGAGTGGCTACACCTTC CASSSNPGGSGYTF TRBD1 TRBJ1-2 TRBV28 NA 14
TGTGCCTGGGACCGGGACAGGGGATACGAGACCCAGTACTTC CAWDRDRGYETQYF TRBD1 TRBJ2-5 TRBV30 NA 14
TGTGCCAGCAGCTTAGATGACCGGCGGGATACGCAGTATTTT CASSLDDRRDTQYF NA TRBJ2-3 TRBV7-2 once 14
TGTGCCAGCAGCTTAGAGGGGCGGGCCTCTGAAGCTTTCTTT CASSLEGRASEAFF NA TRBJ1-1 TRBV7-9 NA 14
TGTGCCACCTCGGACAGCACCTATAGCAATCAGCCCCAGCATTTT CATSDSTYSNQPQHF NA TRBJ1-5 TRBV7-2 NA 15
TGCGCCAGCAGCTTGGGGGCCTCTGGAGGCGGGGAGCTGTTTTTT CASSLGASGGGELFF NA TRBJ2-2 TRBV5-1 NA 15
TGTGCCAGCAGTTTAATCTCCCTGGCCCTCTCTGGAAACACCATATATTTT CASSLISLALSGNTIYF NA TRBJ1-3 TRBV28 NA 17
TGTGCCAGCAGCCTAGAGGACTATGGCTACACCTTC CASSLEDYGYTF NA TRBJ1-2 TRBV5-4 NA 12
TGTGCCAGCAGGACGCGGGATGAGCAGTTCTTC CASRTRDEQFF NA TRBJ2-1 TRBV28 NA 11
TGTGCCAGTTCTACCGGGACAAGCTACACTGAAGCTTTCTTT CASSTGTSYTEAFF NA TRBJ1-1 TRBV14 NA 14
TGTGCCAGCAGTCGAACCGGGACAAGGGCCGACGAGCAGTACTTC CASSRTGTRADEQYF NA TRBJ2-7 TRBV7-2 once 15
TGTGCCAGCAGCGTAAACCGGGACAGGGGGGAATCGTACTTC CASSVNRDRGESYF TRBD1 TRBJ2-7 TRBV11-2 NA 14
TGTGCCAGCTCATTAATAGCCCTGGACACCGGGGAGCTGTTTTTT CASSLIALDTGELFF NA TRBJ2-2 TRBV18 NA 15
TGTGCCAGCAGTTTGGACCCAGCGGGAAACACCATATATTTT CASSLDPAGNTIYF NA TRBJ1-3 TRBV28 NA 14
TGCGCCAGCAGCCCAACAGAGGGCAGGGGGGTTGGGGAGCAGTTCTTC CASSPTEGRGVGEQFF NA TRBJ2-1 TRBV5-1 NA 16
TGTGCCAGCAGCGGGGTCAGACTGCCAAACTACAATGAGCAGTTCTTC CASSGVRLPNYNEQFF NA TRBJ2-1 TRBV5-6 NA 16
TGTGCCAGCGCTCAACTCGGTACACTCTACGAGCAGTACTTC CASAQLGTLYEQYF NA TRBJ2-7 TRBV5-8 NA 14
TGTGCAAGTCGCTCCGACGACAGCTCCCACGAGCAGTACTTC CASRSDDSSHEQYF NA TRBJ2-7 TRBV12-2 NA 14
TGTGCCAGCTCACCTCGCCGGGATGGGCAACACTACGAGCAGTACTTC CASSPRRDGQHYEQYF NA TRBJ2-7 TRBV18 NA 16